This TCR beta chain was identified during a study of blood T cell repertoires in COVID-19. TCRdb's copy holds only in-frame clones and misses some; the assay was immunoSEQ multiplex PCR. The sample carries about 440,000 clones, 85% to 90% recorded once. The CDR3 is 13 amino acids. V lost 1 base and J 8 bases, leaving 12 bases between the germline ends. CDR1 and CDR2 (germline): SGHRS, YFSETQ. The chain uses TRBV5-1 and TRBJ1-1; D may be TRBD1 (6 bases). Specimen: peripheral blood. The source of this sequence is a woman aged 25 to 39 with acute or convalescent COVID-19. The CDR3 coding sequence is TGCGCCAGCAGCTTGTGGACAGTGAGGGAAGCTTTCTTT. Its translation: CASSLWTVREAFF.